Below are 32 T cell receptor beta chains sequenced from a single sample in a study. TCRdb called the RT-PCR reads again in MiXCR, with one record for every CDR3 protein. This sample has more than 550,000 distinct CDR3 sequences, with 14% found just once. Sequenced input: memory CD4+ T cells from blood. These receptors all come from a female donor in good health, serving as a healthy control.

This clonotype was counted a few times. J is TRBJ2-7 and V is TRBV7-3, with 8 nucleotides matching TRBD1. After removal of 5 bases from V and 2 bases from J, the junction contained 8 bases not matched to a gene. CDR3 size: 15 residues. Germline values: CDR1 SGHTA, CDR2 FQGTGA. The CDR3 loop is CASSPGTGIAYEQYF. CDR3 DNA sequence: TGTGCCAGCAGCCCAGGGACAGGTATCGCCTACGAGCAGTACTTC.

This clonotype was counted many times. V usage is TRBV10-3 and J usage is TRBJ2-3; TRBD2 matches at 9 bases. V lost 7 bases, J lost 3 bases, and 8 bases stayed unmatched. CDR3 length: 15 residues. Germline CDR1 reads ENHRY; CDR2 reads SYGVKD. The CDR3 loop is CAITDAREGTDTQYF. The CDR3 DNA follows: TGTGCCATCACTGACGCGCGGGAGGGTACAGATACGCAGTATTTT.

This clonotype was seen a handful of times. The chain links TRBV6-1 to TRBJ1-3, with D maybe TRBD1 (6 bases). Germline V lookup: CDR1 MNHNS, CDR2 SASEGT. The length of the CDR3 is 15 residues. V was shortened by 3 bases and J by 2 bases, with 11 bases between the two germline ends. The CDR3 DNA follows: TGTGCCAGCAGTGATCCGGGACACCCTGGAAACACCATATATTTT. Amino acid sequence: CASSDPGHPGNTIYF.

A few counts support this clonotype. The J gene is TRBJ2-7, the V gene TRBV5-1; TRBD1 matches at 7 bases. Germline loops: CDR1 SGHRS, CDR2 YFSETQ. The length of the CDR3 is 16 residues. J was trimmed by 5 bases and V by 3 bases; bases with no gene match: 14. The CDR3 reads CASSWRATGSGNEQYF. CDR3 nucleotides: TGCGCCAGCAGCTGGCGAGCGACAGGGAGCGGCAACGAGCAGTACTTC.

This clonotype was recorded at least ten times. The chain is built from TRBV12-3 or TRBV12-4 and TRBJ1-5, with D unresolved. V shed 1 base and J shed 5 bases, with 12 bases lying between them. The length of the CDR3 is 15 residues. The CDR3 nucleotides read TGTGCCAGCAGTTTAGAGGTTTACGGTTATCAGCCCCAGCATTTT. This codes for CASSLEVYGYQPQHF.

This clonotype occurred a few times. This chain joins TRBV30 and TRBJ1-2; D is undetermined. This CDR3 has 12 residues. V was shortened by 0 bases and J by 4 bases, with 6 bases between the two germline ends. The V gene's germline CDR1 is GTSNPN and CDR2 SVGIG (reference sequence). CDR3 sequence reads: CAWSVPGYGYTF. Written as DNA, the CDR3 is TGTGCCTGGAGTGTACCCGGCTATGGCTACACCTTC.

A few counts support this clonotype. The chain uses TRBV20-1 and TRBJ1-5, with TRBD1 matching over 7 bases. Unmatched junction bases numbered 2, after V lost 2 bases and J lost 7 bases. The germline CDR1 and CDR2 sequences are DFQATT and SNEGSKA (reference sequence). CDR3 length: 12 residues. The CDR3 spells CSARQGEQPQHF. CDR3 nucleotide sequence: TGCAGTGCTAGACAGGGGGAGCAGCCCCAGCATTTT.

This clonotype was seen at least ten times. The CDR3 coding sequence is TGTGCCAGCAGTTTTCGCGAGACCCAGTACTTC. Translated, it gives CASSFRETQYF. This chain links TRBV12-3 or TRBV12-4 with TRBJ2-5; D call uncertain. The V and J ends lost 3 bases and 5 bases respectively, with 4 bases between them. This CDR3 spans 11 amino acids.

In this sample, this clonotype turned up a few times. The CDR3 is CASSRNLLGGSPLHF. CDR3 nucleotides: TGTGCCAGCAGCCGCAATTTGCTTGGGGGGTCACCCCTCCACTTT. The chain links TRBV5-4 to TRBJ1-6, with D perhaps TRBD1 (5 bases). Trimming took off 4 bases at V and 10 bases at J, with 18 bases between the two ends. Germline CDR1 reads SGHNT; CDR2 reads YYREEE (reference sequence). The CDR3 extends over 15 amino acids.

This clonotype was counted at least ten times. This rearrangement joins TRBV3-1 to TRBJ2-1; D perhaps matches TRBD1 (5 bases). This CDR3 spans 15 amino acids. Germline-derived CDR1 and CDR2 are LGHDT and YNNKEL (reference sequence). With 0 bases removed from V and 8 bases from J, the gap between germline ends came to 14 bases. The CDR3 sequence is CASSQDRDFTYEQFF. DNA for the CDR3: TGTGCCAGCAGCCAAGACAGGGATTTTACATATGAGCAGTTCTTC.

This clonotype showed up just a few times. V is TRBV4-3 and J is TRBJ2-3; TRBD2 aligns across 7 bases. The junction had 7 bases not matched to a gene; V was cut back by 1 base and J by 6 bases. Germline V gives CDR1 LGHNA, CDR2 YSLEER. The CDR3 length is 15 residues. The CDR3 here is CASSQGPGGQDTQYF. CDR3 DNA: TGCGCCAGCAGCCAAGGTCCGGGAGGTCAGGATACGCAGTATTTT.

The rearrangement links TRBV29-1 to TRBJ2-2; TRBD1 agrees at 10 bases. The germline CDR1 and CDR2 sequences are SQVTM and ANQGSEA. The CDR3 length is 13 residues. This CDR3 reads CRTGTGVPGELFF. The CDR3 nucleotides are TGCAGGACCGGGACAGGGGTACCCGGGGAGCTGTTTTTT.

CDR3 coding DNA: TGTGCCAGCAGTTTTGCGGGAGAACCAGATACGCAGTATTTT. This codes for CASSFAGEPDTQYF. This chain connects TRBV12-3 or TRBV12-4 to TRBJ2-3; 7 nucleotides align to TRBD2. CDR3 size: 14 residues. J lost 4 bases, V lost 3 bases, and 4 bases had no gene match.

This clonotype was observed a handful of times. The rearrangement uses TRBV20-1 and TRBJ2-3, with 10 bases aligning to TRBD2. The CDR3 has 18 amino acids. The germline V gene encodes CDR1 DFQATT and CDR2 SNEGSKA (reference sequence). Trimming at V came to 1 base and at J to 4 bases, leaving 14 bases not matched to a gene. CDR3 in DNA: TGCAGTGCTAGAGGGGGGGCCGATCTAGCGGGAGCCCCAGATACGCAGTATTTT. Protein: CSARGGADLAGAPDTQYF.

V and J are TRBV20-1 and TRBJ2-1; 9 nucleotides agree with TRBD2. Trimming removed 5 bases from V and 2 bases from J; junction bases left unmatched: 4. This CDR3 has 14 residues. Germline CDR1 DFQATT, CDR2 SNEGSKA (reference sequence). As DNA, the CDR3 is TGCAGTGCTGGCGGGGGGGCAACCTACAATGAGCAGTTCTTC. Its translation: CSAGGGATYNEQFF.

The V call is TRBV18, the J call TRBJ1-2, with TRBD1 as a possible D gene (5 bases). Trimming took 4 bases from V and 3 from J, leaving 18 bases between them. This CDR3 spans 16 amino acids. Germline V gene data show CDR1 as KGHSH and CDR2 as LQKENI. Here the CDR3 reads CASSQLSRDPDYGYTF. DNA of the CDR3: TGTGCCAGCTCACAGCTTTCCCGGGACCCCGACTATGGCTACACCTTC.

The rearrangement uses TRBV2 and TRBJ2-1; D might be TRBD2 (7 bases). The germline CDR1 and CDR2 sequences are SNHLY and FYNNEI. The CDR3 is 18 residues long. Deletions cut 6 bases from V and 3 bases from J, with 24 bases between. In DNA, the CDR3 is TGTGCCAGCAGGGATCTGTACGTCGGGGGGCGGATCTACAATGAGCAGTTCTTC. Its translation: CASRDLYVGGRIYNEQFF.

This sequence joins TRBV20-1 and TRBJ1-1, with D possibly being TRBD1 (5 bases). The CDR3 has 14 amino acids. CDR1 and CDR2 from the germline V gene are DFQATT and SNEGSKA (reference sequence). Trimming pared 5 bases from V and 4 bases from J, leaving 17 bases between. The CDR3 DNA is TGCAGTGCTGGGCGGGCCTCCGGGGCCACTGAAGCTTTCTTT. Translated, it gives CSAGRASGATEAFF.

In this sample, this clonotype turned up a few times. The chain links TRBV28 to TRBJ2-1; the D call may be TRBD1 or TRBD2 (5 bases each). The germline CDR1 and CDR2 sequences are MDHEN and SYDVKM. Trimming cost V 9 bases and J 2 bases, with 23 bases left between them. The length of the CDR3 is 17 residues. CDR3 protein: CASLGLTSLEAYNEQFF. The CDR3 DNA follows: TGTGCCAGTTTGGGGCTCACTAGTCTTGAAGCCTACAATGAGCAGTTCTTC.

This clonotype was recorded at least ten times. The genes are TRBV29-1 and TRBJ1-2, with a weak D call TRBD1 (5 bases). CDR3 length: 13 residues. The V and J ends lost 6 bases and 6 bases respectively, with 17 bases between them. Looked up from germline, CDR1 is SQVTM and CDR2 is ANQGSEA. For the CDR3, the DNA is TGCAGCGTAACCGGCGGGGGAGGGGATGGCTACACCTTC. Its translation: CSVTGGGGDGYTF.

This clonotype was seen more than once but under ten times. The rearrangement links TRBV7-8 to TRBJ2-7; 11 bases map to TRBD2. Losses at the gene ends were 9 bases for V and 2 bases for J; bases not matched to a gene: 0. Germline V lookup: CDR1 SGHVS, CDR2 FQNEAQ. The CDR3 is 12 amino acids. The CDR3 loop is CASSGGAYEQYF. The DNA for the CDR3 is TGTGCCAGTAGCGGGGGGGCCTACGAGCAGTACTTC.

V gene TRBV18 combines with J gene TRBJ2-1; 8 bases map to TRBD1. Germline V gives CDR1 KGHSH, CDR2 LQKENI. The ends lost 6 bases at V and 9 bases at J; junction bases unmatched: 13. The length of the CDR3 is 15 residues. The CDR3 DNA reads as TGTGCCAGCTCTTCCGGACAGGGTCGGGTAGGTGAGCAGTTCTTC. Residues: CASSSGQGRVGEQFF.

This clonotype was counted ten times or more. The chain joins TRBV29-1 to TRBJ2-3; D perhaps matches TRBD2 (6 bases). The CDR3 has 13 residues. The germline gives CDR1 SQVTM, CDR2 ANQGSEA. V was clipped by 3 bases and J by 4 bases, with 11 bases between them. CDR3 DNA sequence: TGCAGCGTTGAGGTCGGGAGAGCAGATACGCAGTATTTT. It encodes CSVEVGRADTQYF.

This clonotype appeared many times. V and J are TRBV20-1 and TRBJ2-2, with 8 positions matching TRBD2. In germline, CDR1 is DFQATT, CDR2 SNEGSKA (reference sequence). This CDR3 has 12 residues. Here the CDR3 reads CSYAGGPRELFF. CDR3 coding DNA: TGCAGCTACGCGGGGGGCCCCAGGGAGCTGTTTTTT.

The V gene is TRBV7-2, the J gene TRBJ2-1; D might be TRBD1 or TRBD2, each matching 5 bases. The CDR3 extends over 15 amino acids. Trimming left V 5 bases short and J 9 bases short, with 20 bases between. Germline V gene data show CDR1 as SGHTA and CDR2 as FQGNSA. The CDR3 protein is CASSPPGPKTREQFF. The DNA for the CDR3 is TGTGCCAGCAGCCCACCGGGACCAAAAACCCGTGAGCAGTTCTTC. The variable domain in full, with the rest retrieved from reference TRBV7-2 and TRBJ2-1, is GAGVSQSPSNKVTEKGKDVELRCDPISGHTALYWYRQSLGQGLEFLIYFQGNSAPDKSGLPSDRFSAERTGGSVSTLTIQRTQQEDSAVYLCASSPPGPKTREQFFGPGTRLTVL.

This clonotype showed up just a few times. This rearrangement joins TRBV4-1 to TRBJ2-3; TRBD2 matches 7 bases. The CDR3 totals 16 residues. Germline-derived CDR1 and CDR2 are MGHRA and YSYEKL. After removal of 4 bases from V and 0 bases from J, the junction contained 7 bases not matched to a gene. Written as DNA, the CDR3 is TGCGCCAGCAGCCCCCGGGCAGCGGGGAGCACAGATACGCAGTATTTT. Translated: CASSPRAAGSTDTQYF.

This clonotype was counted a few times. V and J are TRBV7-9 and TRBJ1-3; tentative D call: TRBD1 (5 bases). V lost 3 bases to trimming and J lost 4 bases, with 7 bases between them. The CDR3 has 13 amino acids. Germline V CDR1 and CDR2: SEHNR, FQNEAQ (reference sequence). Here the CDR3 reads CASSFDRGNTIYF. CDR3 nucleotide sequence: TGTGCCAGCAGCTTCGACAGAGGAAACACCATATATTTT.

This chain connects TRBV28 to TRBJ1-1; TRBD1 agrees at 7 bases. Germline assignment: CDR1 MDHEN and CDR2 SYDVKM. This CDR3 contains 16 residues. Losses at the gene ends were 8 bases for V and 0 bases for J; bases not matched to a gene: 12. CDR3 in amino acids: CASSTATGTVNTEAFF. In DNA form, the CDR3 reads TGTGCCAGCTCAACAGCCACCGGGACAGTGAACACTGAAGCTTTCTTT.

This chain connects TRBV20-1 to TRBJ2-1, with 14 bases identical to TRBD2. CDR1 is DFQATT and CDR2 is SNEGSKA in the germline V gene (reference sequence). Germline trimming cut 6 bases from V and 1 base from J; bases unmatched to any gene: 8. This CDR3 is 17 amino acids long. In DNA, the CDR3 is TGCAGTGCCAAGACAGGACTAGCGGGAGGATCCTACAATGAGCAGTTCTTC. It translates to CSAKTGLAGGSYNEQFF.

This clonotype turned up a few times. This CDR3 is CASSSQAVGPTDTQYF. CDR3 bases: TGCGCCAGCAGCTCGCAAGCGGTGGGACCCACAGATACGCAGTATTTT. V usage is TRBV5-1 and J usage is TRBJ2-3; the D gene could be TRBD1 or TRBD2 (5 bases each). The CDR3 runs 16 residues. Germline CDR1 SGHRS, CDR2 YFSETQ. V was pared by 3 bases and J by 2 bases, with 16 bases between.

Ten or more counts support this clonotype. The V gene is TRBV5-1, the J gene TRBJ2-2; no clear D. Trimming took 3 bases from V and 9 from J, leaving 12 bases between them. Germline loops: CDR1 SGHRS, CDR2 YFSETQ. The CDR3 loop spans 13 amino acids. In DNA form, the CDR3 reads TGCGCCAGCAGCTCTCGACCCAACTGGGAGCTGTTTTTT. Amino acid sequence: CASSSRPNWELFF.

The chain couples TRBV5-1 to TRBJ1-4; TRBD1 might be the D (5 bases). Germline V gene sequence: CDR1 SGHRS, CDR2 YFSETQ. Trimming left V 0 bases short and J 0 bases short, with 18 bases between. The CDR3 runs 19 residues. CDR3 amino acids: CASSLEALIQTATNEKLFF. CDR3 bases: TGCGCCAGCAGCTTGGAGGCCCTAATACAGACAGCAACTAATGAAAAACTGTTTTTT.